The rows below give T cell receptor beta chains drawn from one sample of a study of T cells in Graves' hyperthyroidism and ophthalmopathy. TCRdb analysed the multiplex PCR reads with MiXCR anew, one entry per CDR3 protein. The repertoire holds fewer than 350,000 distinct CDR3 sequences, with roughly 18% as singletons. The specimen was blood. These receptors originate from a man in his fifties or sixties with Graves' ophthalmopathy. Both conserved end residues are part of each CDR3. D genes are given only for firm matches. Clone size is stated in some rows and not others, as once, few, many or a class when expanded.

CDR3aa: CASRVGSARRQPQHF
CDR3nt: TGTGCCAGCAGGGTTGGGAGCGCGCGAAGACAGCCCCAGCATTTT
v_gene: TRBV28
d_gene: .
abundance: many
j_gene: TRBJ1-5

CDR3aa: CASSVLRIAADTQYF
CDR3nt: TGTGCCAGCAGTGTCCTGCGCATAGCGGCAGATACGCAGTATTTT
v_gene: TRBV6-2/TRBV6-3
d_gene: .
abundance: .
j_gene: TRBJ2-3

CDR3aa: CASSQDLASGSGETQYF
CDR3nt: TGTGCCAGCAGCCAAGATCTGGCTAGCGGGAGTGGTGAGACCCAGTACTTC
v_gene: TRBV28
d_gene: TRBD2
abundance: .
j_gene: TRBJ2-5

CDR3aa: CASSTSLAQYF
CDR3nt: TGTGCCAGCTCGACTAGCCTAGCGCAGTATTTT
v_gene: TRBV28
d_gene: TRBD2
abundance: .
j_gene: TRBJ2-3

CDR3aa: CASSHGLAEGEETQYF
CDR3nt: TGTGCCAGCAGCCACGGACTAGCGGAGGGAGAAGAGACCCAGTACTTC
v_gene: TRBV3-1
d_gene: TRBD2
abundance: many
j_gene: TRBJ2-5

CDR3aa: CSARENRVVSQETQYF
CDR3nt: TGCAGTGCTAGAGAAAACAGGGTAGTAAGCCAAGAGACCCAGTACTTC
v_gene: TRBV20-1
d_gene: .
abundance: few
j_gene: TRBJ2-5

CDR3aa: CASSPTGYRADTQYF
CDR3nt: TGTGCCAGCAGCCCGACAGGGTATAGGGCAGATACGCAGTATTTT
v_gene: TRBV5-5
d_gene: TRBD1
abundance: few
j_gene: TRBJ2-3

CDR3aa: CATSEDTSETQYF
CDR3nt: TGTGCCACCAGTGAGGACACTTCTGAGACCCAGTACTTC
v_gene: TRBV24-1
d_gene: .
abundance: .
j_gene: TRBJ2-5

CDR3aa: CASKNPGLAEEQYF
CDR3nt: TGTGCCAGCAAAAATCCGGGACTAGCCGAAGAGCAGTACTTC
v_gene: TRBV28
d_gene: TRBD2
abundance: many
j_gene: TRBJ2-7

CDR3aa: CASSQSRTSRTGELFF
CDR3nt: TGTGCCAGCAGCCAAAGCCGGACTAGCCGGACCGGGGAGCTGTTTTTT
v_gene: TRBV3-1
d_gene: TRBD2
abundance: .
j_gene: TRBJ2-2

CDR3aa: CASSLTSGGYGYTF
CDR3nt: TGTGCCAGCAGCTTAACATCGGGGGGCTATGGCTACACCTTC
v_gene: TRBV7-3
d_gene: .
abundance: .
j_gene: TRBJ1-2

CDR3aa: CASSPSTGGAYEQYF
CDR3nt: TGTGCCAGCTCACCGTCGACGGGGGGAGCCTACGAGCAGTACTTC
v_gene: TRBV18
d_gene: TRBD2
abundance: many
j_gene: TRBJ2-7

CDR3aa: CASSPRLPAYEQYF
CDR3nt: TGTGCCAGCAGCCCCCGGCTACCAGCCTACGAGCAGTACTTC
v_gene: TRBV7-6
d_gene: .
abundance: many
j_gene: TRBJ2-7

CDR3aa: CSVEDPAGYEQYF
CDR3nt: TGCAGCGTTGAAGATCCGGCCGGCTACGAGCAGTACTTC
v_gene: TRBV29-1
d_gene: .
abundance: .
j_gene: TRBJ2-7

CDR3aa: CATSDFGVGANTDTQYF
CDR3nt: TGTGCCACCAGTGATTTTGGAGTGGGAGCGAACACAGATACGCAGTATTTT
v_gene: TRBV24-1
d_gene: .
abundance: .
j_gene: TRBJ2-3

CDR3aa: CASSDRLLTGTSYEQYF
CDR3nt: TGTGCCAGCAGTGACCGCCTATTGACAGGGACCTCCTACGAGCAGTACTTC
v_gene: TRBV6-1
d_gene: TRBD1
abundance: .
j_gene: TRBJ2-7

CDR3aa: CASSVVTDGTEAFF
CDR3nt: TGTGCCAGCAGCGTAGTGACGGACGGGACTGAAGCTTTCTTT
v_gene: TRBV9
d_gene: .
abundance: .
j_gene: TRBJ1-1

CDR3aa: CASSISGWNTEAFF
CDR3nt: TGTGCCAGTAGTATATCAGGATGGAACACTGAAGCTTTCTTT
v_gene: TRBV19
d_gene: .
abundance: .
j_gene: TRBJ1-1

CDR3aa: CSGLRENTEAFF
CDR3nt: TGCAGCGGCTTAAGGGAGAACACTGAAGCTTTCTTT
v_gene: TRBV29-1
d_gene: .
abundance: .
j_gene: TRBJ1-1

CDR3aa: CASSSPFTETQYF
CDR3nt: TGTGCCAGCAGCTCCCCCTTCACTGAGACCCAGTACTTC
v_gene: TRBV2
d_gene: .
abundance: few
j_gene: TRBJ2-5

CDR3aa: CASRELVGGTEAFF
CDR3nt: TGTGCCAGCAGGGAGTTGGTCGGGGGCACTGAAGCTTTCTTT
v_gene: TRBV28
d_gene: .
abundance: many
j_gene: TRBJ1-1

CDR3aa: CASSYSGTSGWVEQFF
CDR3nt: TGTGCCAGCAGTTACTCAGGGACTAGCGGGTGGGTTGAGCAGTTCTTC
v_gene: TRBV6-5
d_gene: TRBD2
abundance: .
j_gene: TRBJ2-1

CDR3aa: CASSVGTGGTGELFF
CDR3nt: TGTGCCAGCAGCGTGGGGACAGGGGGCACCGGGGAGCTGTTTTTT
v_gene: TRBV9
d_gene: TRBD1
abundance: few
j_gene: TRBJ2-2

CDR3aa: CASSSLGAGAFEQYF
CDR3nt: TGTGCCAGCAGCTCCCTCGGGGCAGGGGCATTCGAGCAGTACTTC
v_gene: TRBV7-2
d_gene: .
abundance: many
j_gene: TRBJ2-7

CDR3aa: CASSPPTLRQGNYGYTF
CDR3nt: TGTGCCAGCAGTCCTCCCACCCTTCGACAGGGGAACTATGGCTACACCTTC
v_gene: TRBV6-2/TRBV6-3
d_gene: TRBD1
abundance: many
j_gene: TRBJ1-2

CDR3aa: CASSVVTGGGTDTQYF
CDR3nt: TGTGCCAGCAGCGTAGTTACAGGGGGCGGAACAGATACGCAGTATTTT
v_gene: TRBV9
d_gene: TRBD1
abundance: .
j_gene: TRBJ2-3

CDR3aa: CAWSQDRGISGYTF
CDR3nt: TGTGCCTGGAGCCAGGACAGGGGGATTTCTGGCTACACCTTC
v_gene: TRBV30
d_gene: TRBD1
abundance: many
j_gene: TRBJ1-2